Following are 5 T cell receptor beta chains from one sample sequenced in a study of human T cells and chemical hapten exposure. Noted time point: pre-sensitization, week 0. This sample's treatment: therapeutic diphenylcyclopropenone sensitization with weekly scalp DPC. TCRdb used MiXCR to reprocess the RACE reads, holding one entry per CDR3 protein. The data hold roughly 380,000 distinct CDR3 sequences, with about 5.1% observed a single time. Sequencing used whole blood, obtained in connection with sensitization to the hapten diphenylcyclopropenone (DPC). All receptors derive from a woman between 50 and 59 years old with alopecia areata. Some clones in this sample may be carry-over from other donors' samples.

There are many counts of this clonotype. This chain links TRBV27 with TRBJ2-3; possible D gene TRBD2, 7 bases. CDR3 size: 16 residues. Germline-derived CDR1 and CDR2 are MNHEY and SMNVEV (reference sequence). Trimming removed 4 bases at V and 2 bases at J, with 16 bases between. The CDR3 spells CASSYRAGVDTDTQYF. CDR3 sequence (DNA): TGTGCCAGCAGTTACAGGGCGGGAGTTGACACAGATACGCAGTATTTT.

This clonotype was counted ten times or more. This chain joins TRBV7-8 and TRBJ2-5; the D gene is possibly TRBD2 (5 bases). CDR1 SGHVS and CDR2 FQNEAQ come from the germline V gene. The V end was cut by 7 bases, the J end by 4 bases, with 16 bases between. The CDR3 is 14 residues long. The CDR3 sequence: CASTRRPRGETQYF. In DNA, the CDR3 is TGTGCCAGCACCAGACGGCCCCGGGGAGAGACCCAGTACTTC. Combining the CDR3 with reference TRBV7-8 and TRBJ2-5 gives the whole variable domain GAGVSQSPRYKVAKRGQDVALRCDPISGHVSLFWYQQALGQGPEFLTYFQNEAQLDKSGLPSDRFFAERPEGSVSTLKIQRTQQEDSAVYLCASTRRPRGETQYFGPGTRLLVL.

This clonotype was observed many times. CDR3 sequence reads: CSVGTDNQPQHF. DNA of the CDR3: TGCAGCGTCGGGACAGACAATCAGCCCCAGCATTTT. This sequence joins TRBV29-1 and TRBJ1-5, with 7 bases that match TRBD1. Looked up from germline, CDR1 is SQVTM and CDR2 is ANQGSEA. The CDR3 totals 12 residues. With V trimmed by 6 bases and J by 3 bases, 2 bases remained unmatched.

This clonotype was counted many times. The J gene is TRBJ2-3, the V gene TRBV4-3; 10 positions agree with TRBD2. Germline V gene sequence: CDR1 LGHNA, CDR2 YSLEER. Losses at the gene ends were 4 bases for V and 5 bases for J; bases not matched to a gene: 6. CDR3 length: 15 amino acids. CDR3 DNA sequence: TGCGCCAGCAGCCCAGCGGGAGGGCGAGGAGATACGCAGTATTTT. Its protein product is CASSPAGGRGDTQYF.

The table lists this clonotype with many counts. V gene TRBV20-1 combines with J gene TRBJ2-3; TRBD1 aligns across 9 bases. Germline V gene data show CDR1 as DFQATT and CDR2 as SNEGSKA (reference sequence). The junction had 7 bases not matched to a gene; V was cut back by 3 bases and J by 3 bases. The CDR3 is 15 amino acids. The CDR3 DNA is TGCAGTGCTAGCCCCCGGGACAGGGCTACAGATACGCAGTATTTT. Translation: CSASPRDRATDTQYF.